One and the same sample provided the 18 T cell receptor beta chains below, sequenced in a study of PD-1 blockade in classical Hodgkin lymphoma. Each patient relapsed following autologous stem cell transplantation, and prior brentuximab vedotin exposure differed. Libraries were prepared by immunoSEQ multiplex PCR; TCRdb keeps only in-frame clonotypes and omits some of them. The sample lists tens of thousands of clones; more than 80% were seen once. The sample was peripheral blood mononuclear cells (PBMCs), taken at baseline. Receptors were obtained from a human donor with classical Hodgkin lymphoma.

The chain joins TRBV10-3 to TRBJ2-2; D gene uncertain. Germline CDR1 is ENHRY and CDR2 is SYGVKD. CDR3 length equals 11 residues. Trimming took 11 bases from V and 6 from J, leaving 10 bases between them. In DNA form, the CDR3 reads TGTGCCGTCCGGCTCTCCGGGGAGCTGTTTTTT. This sequence encodes CAVRLSGELFF.

J is TRBJ1-1 and V is TRBV5-1, with D unresolved. CDR1 is SGHRS, CDR2 YFSETQ, per germline. V was clipped by 4 bases and J by 5 bases, with 18 bases between them. This CDR3 spans 15 amino acids. CDR3: CASSLDPGGETEAFF. DNA for the CDR3: TGCGCCAGCAGCCTAGACCCTGGCGGGGAGACTGAAGCTTTCTTT. Full variable domain (outside the CDR3, taken from reference TRBV5-1 and TRBJ1-1): KAGVTQTPRYLIKTRGQQVTLSCSPISGHRSVSWYQQTPGQGLQFLFEYFSETQRNKGNFPGRFSGRQFSNSRSEMNVSTLELGDSALYLCASSLDPGGETEAFFGQGTRLTVV.

This chain joins TRBV6-5 and TRBJ2-5; the D gene is possibly TRBD2 (6 bases). V lost 4 bases and J lost 9, with 15 bases in between. CDR1 and CDR2 from the germline V gene are MNHEY and SVGAGI. The CDR3 sequence is 13 residues long. CDR3 nucleotide sequence: TGTGCCAGCAGTTCAATTTCGGGGGTTTCCCAGTACTTC. Residues: CASSSISGVSQYF.

V and J are TRBV10-2 and TRBJ2-5; the D call may be TRBD1 or TRBD2 (5 bases each). V shed 6 bases and J shed 1 base, with 18 bases lying between them. Germline V gene lookup returns CDR1 WSHSY and CDR2 SAAADI. The CDR3 covers 16 residues. The CDR3 sequence: CASSAPPLGTQETQYF. The CDR3 coding sequence is TGCGCCAGCAGCGCCCCCCCTCTCGGGACCCAAGAGACCCAGTACTTC.

This sequence joins TRBV6-5 and TRBJ1-1, with no clear D. Trimming removed 4 bases at V and 1 base at J, with 7 bases between. This CDR3 comprises 13 residues. Germline values: CDR1 MNHEY, CDR2 SVGAGI. In nucleotides, the CDR3 is TGTGCCAGCAGTTTTACAGCGAACACTGAAGCTTTCTTT. This sequence encodes CASSFTANTEAFF.

This chain uses TRBV10-3 with TRBJ1-3, with D unclear. V was clipped by 5 bases and J by 6 bases, with 8 bases between them. CDR3 size: 12 residues. Germline CDR1 and CDR2: ENHRY and SYGVKD. For the CDR3, the DNA is TGTGCCATCAGTACAATGGAAAACACCATATATTTT. Amino acid sequence: CAISTMENTIYF.

The J gene is TRBJ2-3, the V gene TRBV27, with D unclear. Germline V lookup: CDR1 MNHEY, CDR2 SMNVEV (reference sequence). The CDR3 runs 15 residues. Trimming shortened V by 2 bases and J by 5 bases, and 14 bases separated the two germline ends. The CDR3 loop reads CASSLVVAAQDTQYF. CDR3 DNA: TGTGCCAGCAGTTTAGTGGTAGCAGCACAAGATACGCAGTATTTT.

The CDR3 DNA sequence: TGCGCCAGCAGGACCAACAGGGGGAATGAAAAACTGTTTTTT. Amino acids: CASRTNRGNEKLFF. The chain combines TRBV5-1 with TRBJ1-4, with TRBD1 matching over 8 bases. The V gene end was trimmed by 5 bases and the J gene end by 5 bases; junction bases not matched to a gene: 5. The CDR3 is made up of 14 amino acids. In germline, CDR1 is SGHRS, CDR2 YFSETQ.

V usage is TRBV2 and J usage is TRBJ1-1; D ambiguous. CDR1 and CDR2 (germline): SNHLY, FYNNEI. The CDR3 runs 12 residues. Trimming removed 5 bases at V and 4 bases at J, with 8 bases between. The CDR3 DNA sequence: TGTGCCAGCAGTACAAGACCCACTGAAGCTTTCTTT. Protein sequence: CASSTRPTEAFF.

This clone came up once. The CDR3 loop is CAWSVAASSYEQYF. The CDR3 DNA sequence: TGTGCCTGGAGTGTGGCGGCCAGCTCCTACGAGCAGTACTTC. This sequence joins TRBV30 and TRBJ2-7; D call uncertain. With 0 bases removed from V and 0 bases from J, the gap between germline ends came to 9 bases. CDR3 length: 14 residues. Germline assignment: CDR1 GTSNPN and CDR2 SVGIG (reference sequence).

The rearrangement uses TRBV19 and TRBJ2-7; D is tentatively TRBD1 or TRBD2 (5 bases each). Trimming left V 1 base short and J 4 bases short, with 14 bases between. The CDR3 spans 15 residues. CDR1 and CDR2 (germline): LNHDA, SQIVND (reference sequence). CDR3 in amino acids: CASSIAGPRGYEQYF. The DNA for the CDR3 is TGTGCCAGTAGTATAGCAGGGCCCCGAGGGTACGAGCAGTACTTC.

The chain links TRBV28 to TRBJ1-3; D call uncertain. The length of the CDR3 is 17 residues. CDR1 is MDHEN and CDR2 is SYDVKM in the germline V gene. V gave up 3 bases and J gave up 0 bases, with 15 bases separating them. The CDR3 sequence is CASSFYLTRSSGNTIYF. The CDR3 nucleotides are TGTGCCAGCAGTTTCTATCTTACTCGGAGCTCTGGAAACACCATATATTTT.

In nucleotides, the CDR3 is TGTGCCAGCAGCTTAAGGGACAGGGACACTGAAGCTTTCTTT. Protein product: CASSLRDRDTEAFF. The J gene is TRBJ1-1, the V gene TRBV7-9; 9 positions match TRBD1. Germline CDR1 reads SEHNR; CDR2 reads FQNEAQ (reference sequence). The CDR3 runs to 14 residues. Losses at the gene ends were 2 bases for V and 3 bases for J; bases not matched to a gene: 1.

The J gene is TRBJ1-1, the V gene TRBV7-8; D gene unclear. Germline CDR1 SGHVS, CDR2 FQNEAQ. The CDR3 is 12 residues long. Trimming removed 0 bases from V and 5 bases from J, with 4 bases in between. This CDR3 reads CASSLAGTEAFF. CDR3 nucleotide sequence: TGTGCCAGCAGCTTAGCCGGTACTGAAGCTTTCTTT.

The chain recombines TRBV5-1 with TRBJ2-6; a weak D match, TRBD1 (5 bases). V lost 1 base to trimming and J lost 2 bases, with 13 bases between them. Germline V gene data show CDR1 as SGHRS and CDR2 as YFSETQ. The CDR3 runs 17 residues. The CDR3 loop reads CASSLLIQETGANVLTF. CDR3 DNA sequence: TGCGCCAGCAGCTTGCTGATACAGGAGACTGGGGCCAACGTCCTGACTTTC.

The chain combines TRBV10-3 with TRBJ1-2, with no clear D. V was trimmed by 8 bases and J by 3 bases, leaving 10 bases between them. This CDR3 spans 12 amino acids. CDR1 and CDR2 from the germline V gene are ENHRY and SYGVKD. The CDR3 sequence is CAIRGADYGYTF. Written as DNA, the CDR3 is TGTGCCATCCGTGGAGCCGACTATGGCTACACCTTC.

The chain recombines TRBV5-4 with TRBJ1-6; D not resolved. This CDR3 region has 14 residues. Trimming stripped 5 bases from V and 5 bases from J, with 11 bases between. Germline loops: CDR1 SGHNT, CDR2 YYREEE (reference sequence). DNA of the CDR3: TGTGCCAGCAGAAATGACTACGATAATTCACCCCTCCACTTT. It yields the protein CASRNDYDNSPLHF.

This clone has just one count. This chain joins TRBV7-9 and TRBJ1-1; D is possibly TRBD1 (5 bases). CDR1 is SEHNR, CDR2 FQNEAQ, per germline (reference sequence). This CDR3 is built from 12 residues. Trimming took off 5 bases at V and 11 bases at J, with 15 bases between the two ends. Here the CDR3 reads CASSPAGGKAFF. The CDR3 DNA sequence: TGTGCCAGCAGCCCCGCTGGGGGTAAGGCTTTCTTT.